Each of the 24 T cell receptor beta chains below was sequenced from the same sample in a study of identical twins. TCRdb re-derived calls from the 5' RACE reads in MiXCR, one entry per CDR3 protein. The table includes some 600,000 distinct CDR3 sequences, roughly 7.1% detected once. These data were likewise used in another study, on yellow fever vaccine responses in identical twins.

The sample consisted of PBMCs. The receptors derive from a woman between 18 and 29 years old in good health.

This clonotype was counted a few times. The rearrangement uses TRBV12-3 or TRBV12-4 and TRBJ2-1; 8 nucleotides align to TRBD2. The CDR3 extends over 13 amino acids. J lost 16 bases, V lost 4 bases, and 12 bases had no gene match. CDR3 DNA sequence: TGTGCCAGCAGTTATTCCCCCGCGGGAGGTCCTTTCTTC. This sequence encodes CASSYSPAGGPFF.

This clonotype occurred many times. The gene calls are TRBV29-1 and TRBJ1-1; D ambiguous. The germline CDR1 and CDR2 sequences are SQVTM and ANQGSEA. The V end was cut by 6 bases, the J end by 0 bases, with 11 bases between. The CDR3 has 13 amino acids. CDR3 region: CSVVRTMNTEAFF. CDR3 DNA sequence: TGCAGCGTCGTCAGGACGATGAACACTGAAGCTTTCTTT.

This clonotype was seen only a few times. The chain is built from TRBV3-1 and TRBJ2-7; 10 bases are shared with TRBD2. V was clipped by 4 bases and J by 2 bases; unmatched bases: 8. The CDR3 is 16 amino acids. CDR1 and CDR2 from the germline V gene are LGHDT and YNNKEL (reference sequence). CDR3 amino acids: CASSPRLAGYPYEQYF. Here the CDR3 DNA reads TGTGCCAGCAGCCCCCGACTAGCGGGCTACCCCTACGAGCAGTACTTC.

Ten or more counts support this clonotype. The chain links TRBV4-1 to TRBJ2-2; 9 nucleotides align to TRBD1. The CDR3 sequence is 15 residues long. Germline V gene sequence: CDR1 MGHRA, CDR2 YSYEKL. Germline trimming cut 5 bases from V and 3 bases from J; bases unmatched to any gene: 4. This chain's CDR3 is CASSEWTGDTGELFF. DNA for the CDR3: TGCGCCAGCAGCGAGTGGACAGGGGACACCGGGGAGCTGTTTTTT.

The sample holds many counts of this clonotype. Germline is not matched at one junction end, which may reflect a read error. The rearrangement uses TRBV12-3 or TRBV12-4 and TRBJ2-2; 7 bases are a match to TRBD2. CDR3 length: 11 amino acids. CDR3 coding DNA: TGTGCCAGCACAACAACGGGGGGGCTGTTTTTT. Translated: CASTTTGGLFF.

The rearrangement links TRBV11-2 to TRBJ2-3, with D uncertain. With 5 bases removed from V and 7 bases from J, the gap between germline ends came to 10 bases. Germline assignment: CDR1 SGHAT and CDR2 FQNNGV. CDR3 size: 12 residues. The DNA for the CDR3 is TGTGCCAGCAGCCTCCGGGTGAATACGCAGTATTTT. Protein product: CASSLRVNTQYF.

Many counts were recorded for this clonotype. The V call is TRBV5-1, the J call TRBJ1-2; D ambiguous. Germline V gene sequence: CDR1 SGHRS, CDR2 YFSETQ. This CDR3 region has 17 residues. The V and J ends lost 0 bases and 1 base respectively, with 16 bases between them. The CDR3 sequence is CASSLEGNADLNYGYTF. Here the CDR3 DNA reads TGCGCCAGCAGCTTGGAAGGGAATGCCGATCTTAACTATGGCTACACCTTC.

The chain joins TRBV7-2 to TRBJ2-7; D uncertain. The V end lost 1 base, the J end lost 4 bases, and 14 bases lay between the germline ends. The CDR3 covers 15 residues. The germline gives CDR1 SGHTA, CDR2 FQGNSA. In DNA form, the CDR3 reads TGTGCCAGCAGCTTAGTAGTTGGCCCTGGGTACGAGCAGTACGTC. It codes for CASSLVVGPGYEQYV.

In this sample, this clonotype turned up a few times. This chain uses TRBV11-2 with TRBJ2-7, with 9 bases fitting TRBD2. Germline V gene data show CDR1 as SGHAT and CDR2 as FQNNGV. V was clipped by 1 base and J by 12 bases; unmatched bases: 10. The CDR3 extends over 14 amino acids. As DNA, the CDR3 is TGTGCCAGCAGCTTAGCGGCTCTAGCGGGGTTTCTGTACGTC. Residues: CASSLAALAGFLYV.

The genes are TRBV24-1 and TRBJ2-3; 7 positions agree with TRBD1. Germline-derived CDR1 and CDR2 are KGHDR and SFDVKD. CDR3 size: 12 residues. The ends lost 2 bases at V and 8 bases at J; junction bases unmatched: 0. CDR3 coding DNA: TGTGCCACCAGTGATTACAGGGGTACGCAGTATTTT. Translated, it gives CATSDYRGTQYF.

This clonotype was seen a few times. The chain links TRBV5-1 to TRBJ2-7; 8 positions agree with TRBD2. Trimming at V came to 5 bases and at J to 1 base, leaving 8 bases not matched to a gene. Germline V gene sequence: CDR1 SGHRS, CDR2 YFSETQ. CDR3 length: 15 amino acids. CDR3 region: CASSPERGSSYEQYF. CDR3 bases: TGCGCCAGCAGTCCCGAGCGGGGGAGTTCCTACGAGCAGTACTTC. Complete variable domain (other parts from reference TRBV5-1 and TRBJ2-7): KAGVTQTPRYLIKTRGQQVTLSCSPISGHRSVSWYQQTPGQGLQFLFEYFSETQRNKGNFPGRFSGRQFSNSRSEMNVSTLELGDSALYLCASSPERGSSYEQYFGPGTRLTVT.

There are a few counts of this clonotype. This chain links TRBV18 with TRBJ2-1; D is ambiguous. In germline, CDR1 is KGHSH, CDR2 LQKENI. The CDR3 runs to 14 residues. The V end was cut by 1 base, the J end by 0 bases, with 4 bases between. Here the CDR3 DNA reads TGTGCCAGCTCACCACAGCCCTCCTACAATGAGCAGTTCTTC. Translated: CASSPQPSYNEQFF. The full variable domain, in which reference TRBV18 and TRBJ2-1 provide the parts outside the CDR3, is NAGVMQNPRHLVRRRGQEARLRCSPMKGHSHVYWYRQLPEEGLKFMVYLQKENIIDESGMPKERFSAEFPKEGPSILRIQQVVRGDSAAYFCASSPQPSYNEQFFGPGTRLTVL.

This clonotype was seen ten or more times. The CDR3 sequence is CASSLEDRGREKLFF. DNA of the CDR3: TGTGCCAGCAGCTTAGAAGACAGGGGAAGAGAAAAACTGTTTTTT. The rearrangement uses TRBV11-2 and TRBJ1-4; 8 bases match TRBD1. V lost 0 bases to trimming and J lost 8 bases; unmatched junction nucleotides: 5. The CDR3 has 15 amino acids. The V gene's germline CDR1 is SGHAT and CDR2 FQNNGV. Variable domain in full (rest from reference TRBV11-2 and TRBJ1-4): EAGVAQSPRYKIIEKRQSVAFWCNPISGHATLYWYQQILGQGPKLLIQFQNNGVVDDSQLPKDRFSAERLKGVDSTLKIQPAKLEDSAVYLCASSLEDRGREKLFFGSGTQLSVL.

A few counts support this clonotype. V and J are TRBV4-1 and TRBJ1-1, with 8 positions matching TRBD1. Germline CDR1 and CDR2: MGHRA and YSYEKL. Unmatched junction bases numbered 6, after V lost 1 base and J lost 2 bases. This CDR3 contains 16 residues. The CDR3 region is CASSQGTGPSNTEAFF. The CDR3, as DNA: TGCGCCAGCAGCCAAGGGACAGGGCCTTCAAACACTGAAGCTTTCTTT.

Here the CDR3 reads CASSRNVGGDTEAFF. For the CDR3, the DNA is TGCGCCAGCAGCCGGAATGTGGGCGGTGACACTGAAGCTTTCTTT. V is TRBV5-1 and J is TRBJ1-1; no reliable D call. This CDR3 contains 15 residues. V was trimmed by 4 bases and J by 3 bases, leaving 16 bases between them. From germline, CDR1 is SGHRS and CDR2 YFSETQ.

Comment on this clonotype: One end of the junction fails to match germline, which may point to a read error. The gene calls are TRBV20-1 and TRBJ2-1; D is tentatively TRBD1 or TRBD2 (5 bases each). The CDR3 runs to 20 residues. CDR1 is DFQATT and CDR2 is SNEGSKA in the germline V gene (reference sequence). CDR3 bases: TGCTGTGCTAGATCGGGCACGGGACGGATCATGGATACTCCCTACAATGAGCAGTTCTTC. Translation: CCARSGTGRIMDTPYNEQFF.

This clonotype was observed at least ten times. The gene calls are TRBV6-1 and TRBJ2-5; 7 positions agree with TRBD2. Germline-derived CDR1 and CDR2 are MNHNS and SASEGT. The ends lost 5 bases at V and 5 bases at J; junction bases unmatched: 5. The CDR3 is made up of 13 amino acids. The CDR3 bases are TGTGCCAGCAGTCCTAGCGGACGGGAGACCCAGTACTTC. Its protein is CASSPSGRETQYF.

The chain carries TRBV12-3 or TRBV12-4 and TRBJ1-6; TRBD1 agrees at 8 bases. With 7 bases clipped from V and 9 bases from J, the junction kept 8 bases outside the gene matches. The CDR3 runs to 14 residues. CDR3 nucleotide sequence: TGTGCCAGCACCCAAGGGACAGGAAGTTCACCCCTCCACTTT. Translated, it gives CASTQGTGSSPLHF.

The chain employs TRBV3-1 and TRBJ1-6; D gene ambiguous. Per germline, CDR1 LGHDT and CDR2 YNNKEL (reference sequence). The CDR3 sequence is 15 residues long. Trimming took off 6 bases at V and 3 bases at J, with 12 bases between the two ends. CDR3: CASRADESYNSPLHF. As DNA, the CDR3 is TGTGCCAGCAGGGCCGATGAAAGCTATAATTCACCCCTCCACTTT.

This clonotype was recorded many times. V usage is TRBV6-2 or TRBV6-3 and J usage is TRBJ2-2, with 11 bases lining up with TRBD2. J was trimmed by 8 bases and V by 5 bases; bases with no gene match: 7. This CDR3 has 15 residues. CDR1 and CDR2 (germline): MNHEY, SVGEGT. For the CDR3, the DNA is TGTGCCAGCAGTATAGCGGGAGGGCCCAAAGGGGAGCTGTTTTTT. This translates into CASSIAGGPKGELFF.

The table lists this clonotype with many counts. V and J are TRBV27 and TRBJ2-5; tentatively, D is TRBD2 (6 bases). The CDR3 has 13 amino acids. With 4 bases removed from V and 5 bases from J, the gap between germline ends came to 11 bases. Germline CDR1 and CDR2: MNHEY and SMNVEV (reference sequence). The chain's CDR3 is CASSSWAGETQYF. CDR3 nucleotides: TGTGCCAGCAGTTCTTGGGCGGGGGAGACCCAGTACTTC.

This clonotype was counted only a few times. The rearrangement uses TRBV9 and TRBJ2-2; the match to TRBD2 covers 9 bases. The germline V gene has CDR1 SGDLS and CDR2 YYNGEE. Germline trimming cut 4 bases from V and 6 bases from J; bases unmatched to any gene: 10. This CDR3 is built from 16 residues. CDR3 nucleotides: TGTGCCAGCAGCCCCGGGGGGTGGACTAGCGCCGGGGAGCTGTTTTTT. Its translation is CASSPGGWTSAGELFF. Drawing the rest from reference TRBV9 and TRBJ2-2, the complete variable domain is DSGVTQTPKHLITATGQRVTLRCSPRSGDLSVYWYQQSLDQGLQFLIQYYNGEERAKGNILERFSAQQFPDLHSELNLSSLELGDSALYFCASSPGGWTSAGELFFGEGSRLTVL.

Many counts were recorded for this clonotype. Here the CDR3 DNA reads TGTGCCAGCAGTTACTATTTTACCCAGTACTTC. This codes for CASSYYFTQYF. The chain links TRBV12-3 or TRBV12-4 to TRBJ2-5, with D hard to call. V dropped 4 bases and J dropped 8 bases, with 8 bases sitting between them. CDR3 length: 11 residues.

Only a few counts were recorded for this clonotype. The V gene is TRBV12-3 or TRBV12-4, the J gene TRBJ2-5; 10 nucleotides match TRBD2. The CDR3 runs 17 residues. V was pared by 3 bases and J by 4 bases, with 11 bases of the junction left unmatched. The CDR3 loop is CASSFRSASGGLETQYF. DNA of the CDR3: TGTGCCAGCAGTTTTCGTTCGGCTAGCGGGGGACTAGAGACCCAGTACTTC.